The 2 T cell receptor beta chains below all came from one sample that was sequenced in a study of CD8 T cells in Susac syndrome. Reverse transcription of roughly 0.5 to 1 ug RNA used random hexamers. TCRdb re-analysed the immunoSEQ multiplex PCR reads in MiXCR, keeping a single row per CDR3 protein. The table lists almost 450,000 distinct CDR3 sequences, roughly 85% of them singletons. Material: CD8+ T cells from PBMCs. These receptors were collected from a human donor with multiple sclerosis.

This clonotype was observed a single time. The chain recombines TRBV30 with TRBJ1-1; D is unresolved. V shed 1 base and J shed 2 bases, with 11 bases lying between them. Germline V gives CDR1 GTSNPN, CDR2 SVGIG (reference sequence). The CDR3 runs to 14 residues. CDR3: CAWSEQPVNTEAFF. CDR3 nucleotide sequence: TGTGCCTGGAGTGAGCAGCCAGTAAACACTGAAGCTTTCTTT.

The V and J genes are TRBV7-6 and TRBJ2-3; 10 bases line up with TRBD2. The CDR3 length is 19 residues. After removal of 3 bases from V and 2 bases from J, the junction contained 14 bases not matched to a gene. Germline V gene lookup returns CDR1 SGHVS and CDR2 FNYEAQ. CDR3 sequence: CASSFTPRASGGITDTQYF. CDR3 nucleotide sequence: TGTGCCAGCAGCTTTACCCCACGGGCTAGCGGGGGCATCACAGATACGCAGTATTTT.